The following is a T cell receptor (beta chain) sequence with its context. Other DNA sequences of this sample code for an identical CDR3. This entry comes from a study of cytomegalovirus exposure and HLA in healthy donors. The germline V and J ends were trimmed by 3 bases and 0 bases, with 6 bases remaining between them. Germline CDR1 and CDR2: MDHEN and SYDVKM. The CDR3 is 14 residues long. PCR amplification relied on 60 Vbeta primers (plus 13 Jbeta primers). Sequencing used immunoSEQ multiplex PCR; TCRdb keeps in-frame clones, though not all of them. Here the sample spans around 110,000 clones, about four fifths being singletons.

Sequencing was performed on PBMCs. The sequence came from a woman under 30 in good health and CMV-seronegative. The rearrangement joins TRBV28 to TRBJ1-5; D not resolved. The CDR3, as DNA: TGTGCCAGCAGTTTCCAGATTAGCAATCAGCCCCAGCATTTT. Residues: CASSFQISNQPQHF.